This TCR beta chain was sequenced for a study of monozygotic twins with inflammatory bowel disease (dated by TCRdb to about 2019). As for the study more broadly: The full study comprised around 30 monozygotic twin pairs: nine German pairs (four IBD-concordant, five IBD-discordant) and 19 IBD-discordant Danish pairs. Each individual had, on average, about 151 000 unique TCRalpha sequences and 181 000 unique TCRbeta sequences available for analysis. The search for disease-associated traits relied mainly on comparing, within discordant pairs, IBD patients with their genetically identical healthy co-twins.

To prepare the library, 5' RACE was applied. Each TCR library was prepared from roughly 3.5 ug of total RNA. For each sample, cDNA synthesis was carried out in eight separate reactions using SMARTScribe reverse transcriptase. During cDNA synthesis, template switching introduced unique molecular identifiers that contained a 6-nucleotide sample barcode. TCRalpha and TCRbeta cDNA was amplified by two nested PCRs of 16 and 9 cycles, with bead purification after each PCR. Before amplification, the cDNA was treated with uracil DNA-glycosylase and purified using the QIAquick PCR purification kit. In the second PCR, Illumina TruSeq-compatible adapters and sample-specific barcodes were added. Library quality and concentration were assessed using TapeStation and Qubit, and about 4.7 ng of each library was pooled. Sequencing of pooled libraries was carried out on an Illumina HiSeq2500 single-index Rapid Run using 2 x 100 bp reads and custom sequencing primers. In the authors' own workflow: MiGEC version 1.2.6 was used for UMI-based consensus assembly to correct PCR and sequencing errors. MiXCR version 2.1.1 handled V(D)J alignment, clonotype assembly and CDR3 extraction. Gene usage, clonotype sharing and MAIT/NKT TCR abundance were normalised by analysing the top 1000, 10 000 and 20 000 clonotypes per sample. Diversity was computed as the inverse Simpson index with the vegan R package after downsampling to 27 000 UMIs. Paired Mann-Whitney U tests were applied to discordant twin pairs, with Benjamini-Hochberg correction for multiple testing. The reads were reprocessed in TCRdb, with one entry per CDR3 protein sequence and no accompanying DNA. The V and J calls were not made by the authors but by TCRdb's processing. This sample's clone table shows roughly 160,000 distinct CDR3 sequences. The top ten hold about 8% of the sample.

A word on this clonotype: Its antigen target is currently unknown.

General findings and caveats noted by the study authors: Compared with healthy twins, IBD patients shared fewer clonotypes with other individuals, and the difference was most pronounced in patients with signs of disease activity. Repertoire similarity did not differ between concordant and discordant twins, which could be due to limited statistical power. No single strong signal or clonotype linked to IBD turned up in the results, so the idea that one exists was not supported. The analysis was unable to tell apart different T cell subtypes. Differing immunosuppressive treatments among patients may have added background noise and inter-individual variability to the repertoires. TCRbeta repertoire diversity, by inverse Simpson index, was decreased in IBD patients compared with their healthy co-twins.

From each donor, a roughly 2.5 ml peripheral blood sample was collected into PAXgene tubes and stored at -80 degrees C. Without any T cell sorting, total RNA was extracted from whole blood using the PAXgene blood miRNA kit on an automated QIAcube. Peripheral blood from monozygotic twin pairs who were concordant or discordant for inflammatory bowel disease underwent deep TCRalpha and TCRbeta repertoire profiling using unique molecular barcoding. Smoking habits were recorded for all twin pairs, and individuals were classified as current, former or never smokers. The receptor was isolated from a human donor with ulcerative colitis or Crohn's disease, or a healthy co-twin of an affected twin (not recorded which). The sequenced material came from blood.

The CDR3 protein sequence reads: CSARDQGTTLPEPQHF. In this chain, TRBV20-1 is recombined with TRBJ1-5; TCRdb gives TRBD1 as the D gene, but with no DNA this cannot be confirmed. CDR1 and CDR2 (DFQATT, SNEGSKA) derive from the germline V gene (reference sequence). Inclusive of the bounding cysteine and phenylalanine, the CDR3 is 16 residues long. No coding sequence is recorded.